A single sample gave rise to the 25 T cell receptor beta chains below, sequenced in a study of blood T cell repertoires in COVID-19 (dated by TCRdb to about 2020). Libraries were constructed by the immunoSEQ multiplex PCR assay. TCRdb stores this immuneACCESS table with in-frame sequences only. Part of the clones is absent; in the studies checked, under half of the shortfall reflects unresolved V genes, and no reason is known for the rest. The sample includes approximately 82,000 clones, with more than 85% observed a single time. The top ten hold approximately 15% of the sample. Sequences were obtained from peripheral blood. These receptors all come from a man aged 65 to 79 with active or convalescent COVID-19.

The CDR3 nucleotides read TGTGCCAGCTCACCACCGACAGGGGGCAACAATGAGCAGTTCTTC. Translation: CASSPPTGGNNEQFF. The chain recombines TRBV18 with TRBJ2-1; 10 bases are a match to TRBD1. The V segment lost 0 bases and the J segment 5 bases; nucleotides outside the gene matches: 1. The CDR3 consists of 15 residues. Germline V lookup: CDR1 KGHSH, CDR2 LQKENI.

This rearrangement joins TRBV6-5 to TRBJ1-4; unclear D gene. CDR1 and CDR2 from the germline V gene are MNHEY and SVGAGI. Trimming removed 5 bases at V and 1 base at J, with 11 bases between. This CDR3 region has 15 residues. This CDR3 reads CASSHNRETNEKLFF. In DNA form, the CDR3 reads TGTGCCAGCAGTCACAACAGAGAAACTAATGAAAAACTGTTTTTT.

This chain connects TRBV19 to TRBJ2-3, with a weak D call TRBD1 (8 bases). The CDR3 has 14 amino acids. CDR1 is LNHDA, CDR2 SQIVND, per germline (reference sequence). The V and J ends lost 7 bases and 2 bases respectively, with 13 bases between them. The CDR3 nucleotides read TGTGCCAGTAAACAGGGGGGGAACACAGATACGCAGTATTTT. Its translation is CASKQGGNTDTQYF.

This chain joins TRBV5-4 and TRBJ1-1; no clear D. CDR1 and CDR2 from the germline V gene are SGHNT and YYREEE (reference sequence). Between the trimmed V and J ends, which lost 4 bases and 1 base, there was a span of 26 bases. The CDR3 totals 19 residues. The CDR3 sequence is CASSPGALRTSYWNTEAFF. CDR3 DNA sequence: TGTGCCAGCAGCCCGGGAGCCCTCCGGACCTCTTACTGGAACACTGAAGCTTTCTTT.

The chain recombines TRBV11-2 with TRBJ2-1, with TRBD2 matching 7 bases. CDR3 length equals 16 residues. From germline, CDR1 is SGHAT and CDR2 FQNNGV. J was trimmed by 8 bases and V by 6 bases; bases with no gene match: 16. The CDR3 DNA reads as TGTGCCAGCAGTCCGCTGGCCGCGACTAGCATAGATGAGCAGTTCTTC. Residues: CASSPLAATSIDEQFF.

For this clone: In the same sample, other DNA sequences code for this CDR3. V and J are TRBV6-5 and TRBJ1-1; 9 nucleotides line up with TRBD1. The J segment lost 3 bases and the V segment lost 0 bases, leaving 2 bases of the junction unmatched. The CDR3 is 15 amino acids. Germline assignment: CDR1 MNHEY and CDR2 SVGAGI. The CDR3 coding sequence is TGTGCCAGCAGTTACTCACGGACAGGGGACACTGAAGCTTTCTTT. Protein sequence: CASSYSRTGDTEAFF.

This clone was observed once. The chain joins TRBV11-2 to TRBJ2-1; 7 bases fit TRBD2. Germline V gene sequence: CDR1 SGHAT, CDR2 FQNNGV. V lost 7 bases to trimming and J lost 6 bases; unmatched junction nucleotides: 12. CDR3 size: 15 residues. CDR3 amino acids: CASKKREDDFNEQFF. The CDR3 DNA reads TGTGCCAGCAAAAAGCGGGAAGATGATTTCAATGAGCAGTTCTTC. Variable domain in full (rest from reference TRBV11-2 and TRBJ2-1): EAGVAQSPRYKIIEKRQSVAFWCNPISGHATLYWYQQILGQGPKLLIQFQNNGVVDDSQLPKDRFSAERLKGVDSTLKIQPAKLEDSAVYLCASKKREDDFNEQFFGPGTRLTVL.

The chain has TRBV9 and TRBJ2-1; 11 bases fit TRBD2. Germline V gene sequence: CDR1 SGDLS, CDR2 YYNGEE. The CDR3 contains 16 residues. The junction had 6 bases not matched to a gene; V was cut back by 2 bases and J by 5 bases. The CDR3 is CASSVSGRAYNNEQFF. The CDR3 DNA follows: TGTGCCAGCAGCGTTAGCGGGAGGGCCTACAACAATGAGCAGTTCTTC.

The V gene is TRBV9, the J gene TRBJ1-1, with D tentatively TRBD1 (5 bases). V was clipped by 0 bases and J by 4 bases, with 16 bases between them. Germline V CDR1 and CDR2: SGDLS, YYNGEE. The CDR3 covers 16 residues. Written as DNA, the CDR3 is TGTGCCAGCAGCGTAGATCAAAGGGGTGAGACCACTGAAGCTTTCTTT. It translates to CASSVDQRGETTEAFF.

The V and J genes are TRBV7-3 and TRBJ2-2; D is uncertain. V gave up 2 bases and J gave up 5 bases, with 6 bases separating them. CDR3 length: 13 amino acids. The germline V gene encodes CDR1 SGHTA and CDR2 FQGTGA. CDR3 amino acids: CASSLLATGELFF. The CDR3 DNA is TGTGCCAGCAGCTTACTCGCGACCGGGGAGCTGTTTTTT.

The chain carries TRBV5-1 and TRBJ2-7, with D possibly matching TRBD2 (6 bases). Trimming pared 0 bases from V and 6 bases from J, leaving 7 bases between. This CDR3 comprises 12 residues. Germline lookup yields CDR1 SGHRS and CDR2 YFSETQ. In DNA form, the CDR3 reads TGCGCCAGCAGCTTGGCGGGAGCCGAGCAGTACTTC. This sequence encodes CASSLAGAEQYF.

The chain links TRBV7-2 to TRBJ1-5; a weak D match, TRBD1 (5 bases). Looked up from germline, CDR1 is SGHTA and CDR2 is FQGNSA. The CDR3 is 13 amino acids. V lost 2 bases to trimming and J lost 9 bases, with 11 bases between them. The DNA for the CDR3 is TGTGCCAGCAGCTTACCGGGGGATCCGCCCCAGCATTTT. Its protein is CASSLPGDPPQHF. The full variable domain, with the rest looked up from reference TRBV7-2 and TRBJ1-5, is GAGVSQSPSNKVTEKGKDVELRCDPISGHTALYWYRQSLGQGLEFLIYFQGNSAPDKSGLPSDRFSAERTGGSVSTLTIQRTQQEDSAVYLCASSLPGDPPQHFGDGTRLSIL.

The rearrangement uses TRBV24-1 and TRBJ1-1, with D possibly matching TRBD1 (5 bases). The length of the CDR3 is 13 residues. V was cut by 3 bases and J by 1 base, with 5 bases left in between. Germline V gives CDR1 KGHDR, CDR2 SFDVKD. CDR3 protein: CATSDDRNTEAFF. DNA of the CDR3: TGTGCCACCAGTGATGACAGGAACACTGAAGCTTTCTTT.

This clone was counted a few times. The CDR3 here is CASSSRLDTSNTGELFF. CDR3 DNA: TGTGCCAGCAGTTCTCGGTTGGACACATCGAACACCGGGGAGCTGTTTTTT. The chain couples TRBV28 to TRBJ2-2, with a weak D call TRBD1 (5 bases). V lost 4 bases and J lost 0, with 15 bases in between. CDR3 length equals 17 residues. Looked up from germline, CDR1 is MDHEN and CDR2 is SYDVKM.

The CDR3 sequence: CASSPGQGGPAWNQPQHF. CDR3 DNA sequence: TGTGCCAGTAGTCCGGGACAGGGGGGCCCGGCCTGGAATCAGCCCCAGCATTTT. The chain joins TRBV19 to TRBJ1-5, with TRBD1 matching 11 bases. V lost 5 bases, J lost 4 bases, and 13 bases stayed unmatched. From germline, CDR1 is LNHDA and CDR2 SQIVND (reference sequence). The CDR3 has 18 amino acids.

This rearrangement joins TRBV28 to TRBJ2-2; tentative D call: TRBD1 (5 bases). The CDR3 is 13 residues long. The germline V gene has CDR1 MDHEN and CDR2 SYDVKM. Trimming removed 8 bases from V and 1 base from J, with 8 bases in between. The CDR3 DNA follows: TGTGCCAGCTTGCAGGGGAACACCGGGGAGCTGTTTTTT. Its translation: CASLQGNTGELFF. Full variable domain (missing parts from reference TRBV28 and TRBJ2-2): DVKVTQSSRYLVKRTGEKVFLECVQDMDHENMFWYRQDPGLGLRLIYFSYDVKMKEKGDIPEGYSVSREKKERFSLILESASTNQTSMYLCASLQGNTGELFFGEGSRLTVL.

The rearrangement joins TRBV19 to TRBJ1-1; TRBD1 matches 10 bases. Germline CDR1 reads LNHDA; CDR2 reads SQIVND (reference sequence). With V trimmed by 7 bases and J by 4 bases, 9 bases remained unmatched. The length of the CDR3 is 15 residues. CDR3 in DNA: TGTGCCAGTATCATAAGGGGGACAGGGGCCACTGAAGCTTTCTTT. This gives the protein CASIIRGTGATEAFF.

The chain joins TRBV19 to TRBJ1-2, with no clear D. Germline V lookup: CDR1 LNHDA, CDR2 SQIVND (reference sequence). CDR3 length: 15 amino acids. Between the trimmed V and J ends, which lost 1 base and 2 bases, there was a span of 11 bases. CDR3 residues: CASSIAHRPNYGYTF. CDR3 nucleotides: TGTGCCAGTAGTATAGCCCACAGACCCAACTATGGCTACACCTTC.

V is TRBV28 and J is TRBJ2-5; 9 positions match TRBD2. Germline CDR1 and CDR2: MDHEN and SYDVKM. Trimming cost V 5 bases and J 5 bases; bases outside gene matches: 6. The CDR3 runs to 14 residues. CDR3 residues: CASSLGGREETQYF. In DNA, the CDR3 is TGTGCCAGCAGTCTAGGCGGGAGGGAGGAGACCCAGTACTTC.

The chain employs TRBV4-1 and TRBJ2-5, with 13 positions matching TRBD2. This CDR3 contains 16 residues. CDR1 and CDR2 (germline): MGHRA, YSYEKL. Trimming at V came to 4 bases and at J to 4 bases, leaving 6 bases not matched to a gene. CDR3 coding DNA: TGCGCCAGCAGCCGCGGACTAGCGGGAGACGCAGAGACCCAGTACTTC. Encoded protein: CASSRGLAGDAETQYF.

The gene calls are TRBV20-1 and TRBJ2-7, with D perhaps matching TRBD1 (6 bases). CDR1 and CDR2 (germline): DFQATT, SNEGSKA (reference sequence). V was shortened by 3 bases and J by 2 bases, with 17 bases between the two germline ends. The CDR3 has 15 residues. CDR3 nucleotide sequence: TGCAGTGCTAGTCGCAAAGACAGGAAAACCTACGAGCAGTACTTC. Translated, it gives CSASRKDRKTYEQYF.

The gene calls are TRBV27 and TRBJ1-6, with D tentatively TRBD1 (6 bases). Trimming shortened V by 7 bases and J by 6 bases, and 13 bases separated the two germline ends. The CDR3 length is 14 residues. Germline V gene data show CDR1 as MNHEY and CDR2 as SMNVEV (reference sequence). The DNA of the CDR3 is TGTGCCAGCAACGTACAGGGTCCTAATTCACCCCTCCACTTT. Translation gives CASNVQGPNSPLHF.

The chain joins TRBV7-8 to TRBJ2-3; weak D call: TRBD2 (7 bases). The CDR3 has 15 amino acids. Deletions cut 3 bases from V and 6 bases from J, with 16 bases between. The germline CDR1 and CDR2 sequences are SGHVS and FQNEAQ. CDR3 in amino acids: CASSFRPGGRDTQYF. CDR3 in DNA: TGTGCCAGCAGCTTCCGGCCCGGGGGGCGGGATACGCAGTATTTT.

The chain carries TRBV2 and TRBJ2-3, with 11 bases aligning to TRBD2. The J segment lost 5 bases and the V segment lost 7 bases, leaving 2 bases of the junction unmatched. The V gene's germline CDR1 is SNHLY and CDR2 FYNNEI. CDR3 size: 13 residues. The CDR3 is CASTGLAGDTQYF. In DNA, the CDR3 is TGTGCCAGCACCGGACTAGCGGGAGATACGCAGTATTTT. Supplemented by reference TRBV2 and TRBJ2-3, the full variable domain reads EPEVTQTPSHQVTQMGQEVILRCVPISNHLYFYWYRQILGQKVEFLVSFYNNEISEKSEIFDDQFSVERPDGSNFTLKIRSTKLEDSAMYFCASTGLAGDTQYFGPGTRLTVL.

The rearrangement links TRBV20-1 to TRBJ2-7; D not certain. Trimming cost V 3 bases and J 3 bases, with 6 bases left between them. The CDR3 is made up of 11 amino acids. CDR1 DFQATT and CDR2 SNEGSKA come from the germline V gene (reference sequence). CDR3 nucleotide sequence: TGCAGTGCTAGTGACGGCTACGAGCAGTACTTC. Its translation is CSASDGYEQYF.